This T cell receptor (beta chain) appears in the sequencing data of a study of OX40 agonist ivuxolimab in advanced cancers. For the study in its entirety: Ivuxolimab was a fully human IgG2 agonistic monoclonal antibody targeting the costimulatory receptor OX40 (CD134). Intravenous ivuxolimab was administered to patients every 2 weeks at six dose levels: 0.01, 0.1, 0.3, 1.5, 3 and 10 mg/kg. Among the 52 dose-escalation patients, around 19 had hepatocellular carcinoma, approximately 15 melanoma, 9 renal cell carcinoma and 9 head and neck cancer. The dose-escalation cohort was 82.7% male with a mean age of approximately 60 years, ranging from roughly 23 to 80. Patients were allowed to have had prior anti-PD-1, anti-PD-L1 or anti-CTLA-4 therapy, and approximately 41% of the dose-escalation patients had previously received checkpoint inhibitors. Partial responses were achieved by three dose-escalation patients, of whom one had hepatocellular carcinoma and two had cutaneous melanoma. The purpose of peripheral TCRbeta sequencing was to test whether ivuxolimab changed TCR sequence diversity and led to clonal T-cell expansion. The paper reports the monotherapy dose-escalation portion (N of about 50 patients) of the phase I ivuxolimab trial.

This clone is characterized as medium-sized (0.01 to 0.1%). Its antigen is unknown. The input lacks base qualities; no much larger clone sits a single base away. Results the study describes overall, beyond this receptor: In the 0.1-3.0 mg/kg groups, partial responders were among the patients with the lowest normalized peripheral clonal expansion, particularly in CD8+ T cells. Antigen specificity was not determined for the clonally expanded peripheral T cells. After ivuxolimab, CD8+ T cells had more expanded clones than CD4+ T cells on average. Low levels of normalized T-cell clonal expansion were also shown by some nonresponding patients. At doses of 0.1 to 3.0 mg/kg, clonal expansion of both CD4+ and CD8+ T cells in blood was seen between baseline and week 6.

Patients with autoimmune disease history or receiving systemic immunosuppression were excluded from the trial. Peripheral blood for TCR sequencing was collected from all dose cohorts at baseline, on cycle 4 day 1, and on cycle 7 day 1. Samples were obtained from an open-label, multicenter, first-in-human phase I dose-escalation trial of ivuxolimab. The trial enrolled adults with locally advanced or metastatic head and neck squamous cell, hepatocellular, melanoma or renal cell carcinoma. Before TCR sequencing, CD4+ T cells and CD8+ T cells from peripheral blood were sorted into separate populations. V is clipped by 3 bases and J by 4 bases, and the sequence between their germline boundaries is 7 bases long. There are 13 amino acids in the CDR3, from cysteine to phenylalanine inclusive. The only DNA kept is the CDR3, 39 bases in frame from the first base. Sequences LNHDA (CDR1) and SQIVND (CDR2) are obtained from the germline V gene (reference sequence).

Genomic DNA was isolated from the sorted cells so that the TCRbeta CDR3 region could be sequenced. TCRbeta CDR3 regions were sequenced using the immunoSEQ Assay. As stored in TCRdb, this immuneACCESS dataset retains in-frame rearrangements with V and J assigned. A fraction of the clones does not appear; measured against another copy, unresolved V genes explain less than half of the discrepancy, and the remainder lacks a known reason. This sample is represented by about 26,000 clones; 88% of them were singletons. The top ten constitute around a fifth of the sample. Here the chain combines TRBV19 and TRBJ2-1, with no reliable assignment of the D segment. This specimen was CD4+ or CD8+ T cells sorted from blood, taken in a trial of the OX40 agonist ivuxolimab. The sequence derives from an adult with an advanced solid tumor such as melanoma, head and neck, liver or kidney cancer. The CDR3 protein sequence reads: CASSIESYNEQFF. The DNA sequence is TGTGCCAGTAGTATCGAGTCATACAATGAGCAGTTCTTC.